Here is one TCR beta chain with its context. Its antigen is currently unknown. This specimen belongs to a study of cytomegalovirus exposure and HLA in healthy donors. Germline V gives CDR1 MNHEY, CDR2 SVGAGI. The CDR3 contains 13 residues. PCR primers comprised 60 Vbeta and 13 Jbeta primers. The data were produced by immunoSEQ multiplex PCR, yet TCRdb's version contains in-frame clones alone and is incomplete. The sample records tens of thousands of clones, 70% to 80% being singletons. General study results and limits: There were a few CMV-associated chains whose specificity for CMV antigens was confirmed in vitro. Productive status was seen about 87% or about 30% of the time for most TCR beta V segments in an earlier analysis. As was reported, the HLA-A and HLA-B alleles of most subjects were accurately predicted from TCR beta sequences.

The sample consisted of PBMCs. The receptor was isolated from a man aged 25-45 years in good health and CMV-seronegative. The rearrangement links TRBV6-5 to TRBJ2-5; weak D call: TRBD2 (5 bases). The end of the DNA aligns better with TRBJ2-7, so the J call may be wrong. The CDR3 protein is CASSSGIFYEQYF. As DNA, the CDR3 is TGTGCCAGCAGTTCCGGGATCTTCTACGAGCAGTACTTC.